This TCR beta chain was profiled in a study of OX40 agonist ivuxolimab in advanced cancers. V dropped 0 bases and J dropped 7 bases, with 11 bases sitting between them. Per the germline V gene, CDR1 is SGHDT and CDR2 is YYEEEE. CDR3 size: 13 residues. The study, taken as a whole, reports: Among patients with partial responses at 0.1-3.0 mg/kg, clonal expansion was among the lowest.

Profiled with immunoSEQ multiplex PCR; TCRdb holds only in-frame clones, not every one. The sample consists of about 20,000 clones, about four fifths of them appearing once. Points on this clone: Its antigen remains unknown.

The sequence derives from an adult with an advanced solid tumor such as melanoma, head and neck, liver or kidney cancer. The genes are TRBV5-6 and TRBJ2-7, with D possibly TRBD1 on 6 matching bases. Sample: CD4+ or CD8+ T cells sorted from blood, taken in a trial of the OX40 agonist ivuxolimab. The CDR3 DNA follows: TGTGCCAGCAGCTTGGGCAGGGGAAGGGAGCAGTACTTC. Its protein is CASSLGRGREQYF.